These 30 T cell receptor beta chains share one sample of origin, sequenced in a study of OX40 agonist ivuxolimab in advanced cancers. The protocol was immunoSEQ multiplex PCR, while the TCRdb copy is restricted to in-frame clones and leaves out a portion. This table has about 66,000 clones, 80% to 90% appearing once. The sequences come from CD4+ or CD8+ T cells sorted from blood, collected in a trial of the OX40 agonist ivuxolimab. Source of these receptors: an adult with an advanced solid tumor such as melanoma, head and neck, liver or kidney cancer.

J is TRBJ2-1 and V is TRBV18, with D perhaps matching TRBD2 (5 bases). The germline gives CDR1 KGHSH, CDR2 LQKENI. The CDR3 extends over 12 amino acids. The V end was cut by 3 bases, the J end by 5 bases, with 5 bases between. The CDR3 sequence: CASSPGDNEQFF. The CDR3 DNA reads as TGTGCCAGCTCACCCGGGGACAATGAGCAGTTCTTC.

The V gene is TRBV2, the J gene TRBJ1-3; D gene unclear. Germline V lookup: CDR1 SNHLY, CDR2 FYNNEI. The CDR3 runs to 14 residues. V lost 2 bases to trimming and J lost 0 bases, with 5 bases between them. The CDR3 protein is CASSEQVSGNTIYF. Here the CDR3 DNA reads TGTGCCAGCAGTGAACAGGTCTCTGGAAACACCATATATTTT.

The V call is TRBV29-1, the J call TRBJ2-3, with TRBD2 matching 12 bases. Germline V gene lookup returns CDR1 SQVTM and CDR2 ANQGSEA. This CDR3 has 14 residues. Trimming took 4 bases from V and 3 from J; bases not matched to a gene: 2. The CDR3 loop reads CSVVTSGRTDTQYF. The CDR3 nucleotides read TGCAGCGTTGTGACTAGCGGGAGAACAGATACGCAGTATTTT.

In its sample, this clone was seen once. The chain joins TRBV28 to TRBJ2-1; 8 nucleotides match TRBD1. The germline V gene encodes CDR1 MDHEN and CDR2 SYDVKM. The CDR3 loop spans 14 amino acids. Trimming at V came to 5 bases and at J to 7 bases, leaving 7 bases not matched to a gene. As DNA, the CDR3 is TGTGCCAGCAGTAGGACAGGGACGGGTAATGAGCAGTTCTTC. Translation gives CASSRTGTGNEQFF.

The chain links TRBV5-1 to TRBJ1-2; 11 nucleotides match TRBD1. This CDR3 comprises 14 residues. V lost 3 bases, J lost 7 bases, and 5 bases stayed unmatched. Germline V gives CDR1 SGHRS, CDR2 YFSETQ. CDR3: CASSSGQGVRGYTF. CDR3 in DNA: TGCGCCAGCAGCTCGGGACAGGGGGTTCGTGGCTACACCTTC.

The chain is built from TRBV6-1 and TRBJ1-6; tentative D call: TRBD1 (5 bases). Trimming stripped 10 bases from V and 9 bases from J, with 19 bases between. Germline V CDR1 and CDR2: MNHNS, SASEGT. CDR3 length: 14 amino acids. The CDR3 nucleotides read TGTGCCATACCCCGGGAGGGGAGAGGTTCACCCCTCCACTTT. Translated, it gives CAIPREGRGSPLHF.

The chain has TRBV30 and TRBJ2-2, with a tentative D call TRBD1 (6 bases). CDR1 and CDR2 from the germline V gene are GTSNPN and SVGIG (reference sequence). CDR3 length: 17 amino acids. Trimming took off 2 bases at V and 0 bases at J, with 16 bases between the two ends. CDR3 nucleotides: TGTGCCTGGAGTCGACGGATTGAGGGGGCGAACACCGGGGAGCTGTTTTTT. This translates into CAWSRRIEGANTGELFF.

In its sample, this clone was seen a few times. The rearrangement joins TRBV6-1 to TRBJ1-5, with 8 bases matching TRBD1. The CDR3 has 15 residues. V was clipped by 6 bases and J by 2 bases; unmatched bases: 6. Per the germline V gene, CDR1 is MNHNS and CDR2 is SASEGT. CDR3 loop: CASSGLQGGNQPQHF. In DNA form, the CDR3 reads TGTGCCAGCAGCGGATTACAGGGGGGCAATCAGCCCCAGCATTTT.

The genes are TRBV27 and TRBJ2-3, with a weak D call TRBD1 (5 bases). The CDR3 runs 13 residues. V dropped 5 bases and J dropped 5 bases, with 11 bases sitting between them. CDR1 is MNHEY, CDR2 SMNVEV, per germline (reference sequence). The CDR3 DNA is TGTGCCAGCAGTAGGGGTCGTAGAGATACGCAGTATTTT. Amino acid sequence: CASSRGRRDTQYF.

This clone occurred once. The rearrangement uses TRBV27 and TRBJ1-2, with D tentatively TRBD1 (5 bases). V lost 5 bases and J 8 bases, leaving 15 bases between the germline ends. The CDR3 has 13 residues. Germline CDR1 is MNHEY and CDR2 is SMNVEV (reference sequence). The CDR3 here is CASSTWDLGGYTF. The CDR3 nucleotides are TGTGCCAGCAGTACCTGGGACCTCGGAGGCTACACCTTC.

This clone was observed a single time. This chain links TRBV10-3 with TRBJ1-2, with a weak D call TRBD1 (6 bases). This CDR3 is 11 amino acids long. CDR1 is ENHRY and CDR2 is SYGVKD in the germline V gene. V was clipped by 11 bases and J by 7 bases, with 14 bases between them. This CDR3 is CASNGGAGYTF. The CDR3 region has the DNA TGTGCCTCGAACGGGGGCGCTGGCTACACCTTC.

The chain uses TRBV7-9 and TRBJ2-5; no clear D gene. Germline assignment: CDR1 SEHNR and CDR2 FQNEAQ (reference sequence). V was cut by 1 base and J by 1 base, with 7 bases left in between. The CDR3 extends over 14 amino acids. CDR3 bases: TGTGCCAGCAGCTTAGGAAGTATCCAAGAGACCCAGTACTTC. It is translated as CASSLGSIQETQYF.

This chain connects TRBV19 to TRBJ1-1, with D unresolved. Germline CDR1 is LNHDA and CDR2 is SQIVND (reference sequence). V lost 0 bases and J 6 bases, leaving 8 bases between the germline ends. The CDR3 totals 13 residues. This CDR3 reads CASSIDGYAEAFF. The CDR3 DNA is TGTGCCAGTAGTATAGATGGGTACGCTGAAGCTTTCTTT.

This sequence joins TRBV13 and TRBJ2-2, with TRBD1 matching over 9 bases. The germline gives CDR1 PRHDT, CDR2 FYEKMQ (reference sequence). This CDR3 comprises 15 residues. The V and J ends lost 7 bases and 3 bases, in that order; junction bases with no gene match: 6. In DNA form, the CDR3 reads TGTGCCAGCAAACAGGGGGCTATAGACACCGGGGAGCTGTTTTTT. Translation: CASKQGAIDTGELFF.

This clone appeared a single time. The chain combines TRBV9 with TRBJ2-5, with D possibly TRBD2 on 6 matching bases. The CDR3 consists of 13 residues. Looked up from germline, CDR1 is SGDLS and CDR2 is YYNGEE. V was trimmed by 3 bases and J by 4 bases, leaving 10 bases between them. DNA for the CDR3: TGTGCCAGCAGCGCTAGCGTAGGAGAGACCCAGTACTTC. Protein product: CASSASVGETQYF.

The J gene is TRBJ1-2, the V gene TRBV18, with a weak D call TRBD1 (5 bases). The CDR3 is 13 residues long. Looked up from germline, CDR1 is KGHSH and CDR2 is LQKENI. V was trimmed by 3 bases and J by 6 bases, leaving 11 bases between them. Here the CDR3 reads CASSPTRGDGYTF. CDR3 nucleotides: TGTGCCAGCTCACCTACGAGGGGAGATGGCTACACCTTC.

This chain joins TRBV10-3 and TRBJ2-5; 10 bases map to TRBD2. Germline trimming cut 0 bases from V and 4 bases from J; bases unmatched to any gene: 8. This CDR3 has 17 residues. Germline V CDR1 and CDR2: ENHRY, SYGVKD. The CDR3 loop is CAISESPSGRNRETQYF. In DNA form, the CDR3 reads TGTGCCATCAGTGAGTCGCCTAGCGGGAGAAATCGAGAGACCCAGTACTTC.

The rearrangement uses TRBV4-1 and TRBJ2-2; 12 bases agree with TRBD1. The trim removed 4 bases at V and 4 bases at J, leaving 7 bases unmatched. This CDR3 has 17 residues. CDR1 is MGHRA and CDR2 is YSYEKL in the germline V gene. The CDR3 DNA follows: TGCGCCAGCAGCCTAGAGGGACAGGGGGCGGGCACCGGGGAGCTGTTTTTT. Translation: CASSLEGQGAGTGELFF.

V is TRBV7-3 and J is TRBJ2-5; D may be TRBD1 or TRBD2 (6 bases each). The CDR3 contains 16 residues. V was pared by 0 bases and J by 5 bases, with 16 bases between. Germline V gives CDR1 SGHTA, CDR2 FQGTGA. CDR3: CASSLTGGQGDETQYF. CDR3 sequence (DNA): TGTGCCAGCAGCTTAACGGGGGGCCAGGGTGATGAGACCCAGTACTTC.

The gene calls are TRBV9 and TRBJ2-5, with 9 bases lining up with TRBD2. Germline values: CDR1 SGDLS, CDR2 YYNGEE. The J segment lost 3 bases and the V segment lost 6 bases, leaving 24 bases of the junction unmatched. CDR3 length: 20 residues. CDR3: CASTPPLAGSEESLKETQYF. DNA for the CDR3: TGTGCCAGCACCCCCCCCCTAGCGGGATCCGAAGAGTCCTTAAAAGAGACCCAGTACTTC.

The V call is TRBV7-2, the J call TRBJ2-3; no clear D gene. The CDR3 runs to 15 residues. The V and J ends lost 0 bases and 2 bases respectively, with 9 bases between them. Germline V gene lookup returns CDR1 SGHTA and CDR2 FQGNSA. Here the CDR3 reads CASSLAAEFTDTQYF. CDR3 nucleotide sequence: TGTGCCAGCAGCTTAGCGGCTGAATTCACAGATACGCAGTATTTT.

The chain is built from TRBV5-1 and TRBJ2-3; D gene ambiguous. There are 14 residues in the CDR3. Trimming stripped 0 bases from V and 5 bases from J, with 10 bases between. Germline lookup yields CDR1 SGHRS and CDR2 YFSETQ. DNA of the CDR3: TGCGCCAGCAGCTTGGGCGGTCGTGAAGATACGCAGTATTTT. This gives the protein CASSLGGREDTQYF. Using reference TRBV5-1 and TRBJ2-3 for the parts outside the CDR3, the full variable domain is KAGVTQTPRYLIKTRGQQVTLSCSPISGHRSVSWYQQTPGQGLQFLFEYFSETQRNKGNFPGRFSGRQFSNSRSEMNVSTLELGDSALYLCASSLGGREDTQYFGPGTRLTVL.

The chain has TRBV28 and TRBJ2-1; 7 nucleotides match TRBD2. The CDR3 totals 14 residues. Unmatched junction bases numbered 2, after V lost 2 bases and J lost 4 bases. Germline V gene data show CDR1 as MDHEN and CDR2 as SYDVKM. CDR3 in amino acids: CASSLTSAYNEQFF. The CDR3 DNA reads as TGTGCCAGCAGTTTAACTAGCGCTTACAATGAGCAGTTCTTC.

The rearrangement uses TRBV5-4 and TRBJ2-7; TRBD2 might be the D (5 bases). Trimming took 3 bases from V and 2 from J, leaving 15 bases between them. This CDR3 is built from 15 residues. Germline-derived CDR1 and CDR2 are SGHNT and YYREEE (reference sequence). CDR3 protein: CASSWEPGPAYEQYF. The CDR3 nucleotides read TGTGCCAGCAGCTGGGAGCCGGGTCCAGCCTACGAGCAGTACTTC.

This clone occurred once. V is TRBV2 and J is TRBJ1-2; no firm D call. Trimming shortened V by 0 bases and J by 7 bases, and 12 bases separated the two germline ends. Germline loops: CDR1 SNHLY, CDR2 FYNNEI. This CDR3 comprises 14 residues. In DNA, the CDR3 is TGTGCCAGCAGTGAAGCCCCAAATTGGGGTGGCTACACCTTC. It is translated as CASSEAPNWGGYTF.

V gene TRBV4-3 combines with J gene TRBJ2-5, with TRBD1 identical over 7 bases. J was trimmed by 1 base and V by 2 bases; bases with no gene match: 4. This CDR3 has 15 amino acids. In germline, CDR1 is LGHNA, CDR2 YSLEER. Here the CDR3 DNA reads TGCGCCAGCAGCCAAACACAGGGGTTCCAAGAGACCCAGTACTTC. Translated: CASSQTQGFQETQYF.

V is TRBV30 and J is TRBJ2-7, with a weak D call TRBD1 (6 bases). The CDR3 has 14 residues. Germline-derived CDR1 and CDR2 are GTSNPN and SVGIG (reference sequence). Trimming stripped 0 bases from V and 6 bases from J, with 15 bases between. CDR3 nucleotide sequence: TGTGCCTGGAGTGTACCAGGGGTAAGGGGCGAGCAGTACTTC. It specifies CAWSVPGVRGEQYF.

This clone was found once. The chain uses TRBV27 and TRBJ1-5; 7 bases line up with TRBD1. The J segment lost 1 base and the V segment lost 4 bases, leaving 10 bases of the junction unmatched. This CDR3 region has 17 residues. CDR1 MNHEY and CDR2 SMNVEV come from the germline V gene (reference sequence). The CDR3 DNA sequence: TGTGCCAGCAGTTCCATATCGACAGGGAACAGCAATCAGCCCCAGCATTTT. Translating gives CASSSISTGNSNQPQHF.

The sample holds a few counts of this clone. This chain connects TRBV18 to TRBJ2-7; no clear D. The V and J ends lost 4 bases and 5 bases respectively, with 12 bases between them. The CDR3 loop spans 13 amino acids. Germline CDR1 reads KGHSH; CDR2 reads LQKENI. The CDR3: CASSQGSGHEQYF. For the CDR3, the DNA is TGTGCCAGCTCACAAGGGTCTGGCCACGAGCAGTACTTC.

The chain carries TRBV18 and TRBJ1-2, with a tentative D call TRBD1 (5 bases). CDR1 KGHSH and CDR2 LQKENI come from the germline V gene. The CDR3 spans 14 residues. Trimming cost V 0 bases and J 8 bases, with 13 bases left between them. The CDR3 region has the DNA TGTGCCAGCTCACCACCGAGTCAGGGTTGGGGCTACACCTTC. This codes for CASSPPSQGWGYTF.